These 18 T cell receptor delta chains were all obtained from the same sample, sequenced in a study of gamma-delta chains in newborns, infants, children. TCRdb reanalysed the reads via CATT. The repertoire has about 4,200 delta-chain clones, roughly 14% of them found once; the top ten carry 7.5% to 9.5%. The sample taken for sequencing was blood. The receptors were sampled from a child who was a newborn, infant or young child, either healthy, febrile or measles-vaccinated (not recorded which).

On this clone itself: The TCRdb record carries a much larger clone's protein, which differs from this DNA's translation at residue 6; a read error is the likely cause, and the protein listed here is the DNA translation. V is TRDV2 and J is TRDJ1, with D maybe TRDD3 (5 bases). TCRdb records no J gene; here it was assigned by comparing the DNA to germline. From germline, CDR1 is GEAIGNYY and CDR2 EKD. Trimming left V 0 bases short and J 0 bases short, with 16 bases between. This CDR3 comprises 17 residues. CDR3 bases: TGTGCCTGTGACACCGGTCCGGGGGCCCAGTACACCGATAAACTCATCTTT. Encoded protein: CACDTGPGAQYTDKLIF.

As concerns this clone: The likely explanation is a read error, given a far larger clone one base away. The DNA for the CDR3 is TGTGCCTGTGACCCTCTCGGTCAGGGGGATACGGCCGCCACCGATAGACTCATCTTT. Encoded protein: CACDPLGQGDTAATDRLIF. This rearrangement joins TRDV2 to TRDJ1, with 10 positions matching TRDD3. Germline values: CDR1 GEAIGNYY, CDR2 EKD. The CDR3 sequence is 19 residues long.

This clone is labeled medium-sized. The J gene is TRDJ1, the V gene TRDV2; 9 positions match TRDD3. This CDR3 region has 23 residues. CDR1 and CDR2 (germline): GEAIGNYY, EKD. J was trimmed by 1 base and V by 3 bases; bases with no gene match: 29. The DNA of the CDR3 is TGTGCCTGTGACCCTGTAGGTCCCAATGGTGGTGGTGGAACTGGGGGACTCACCGATAAACTCATCTTT. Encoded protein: CACDPVGPNGGGGTGGLTDKLIF.

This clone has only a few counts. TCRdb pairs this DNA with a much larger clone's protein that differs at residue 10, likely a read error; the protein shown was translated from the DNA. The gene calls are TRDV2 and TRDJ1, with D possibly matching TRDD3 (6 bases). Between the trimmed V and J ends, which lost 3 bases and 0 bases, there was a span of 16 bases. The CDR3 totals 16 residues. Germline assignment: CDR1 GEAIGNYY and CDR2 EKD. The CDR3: CACDSLTGHHTDKLIF. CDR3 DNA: TGTGCCTGTGACTCCCTTACTGGGCACCACACCGATAAACTCATCTTT.

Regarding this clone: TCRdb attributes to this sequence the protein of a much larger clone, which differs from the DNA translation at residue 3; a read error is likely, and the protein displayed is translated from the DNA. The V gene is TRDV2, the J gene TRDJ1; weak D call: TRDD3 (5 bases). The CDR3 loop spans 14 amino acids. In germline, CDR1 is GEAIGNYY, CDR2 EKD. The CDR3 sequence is CARDPLTGRGGLIF. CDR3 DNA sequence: TGTGCCCGTGACCCCCTTACTGGCAGGGGAGGACTCATCTTT.

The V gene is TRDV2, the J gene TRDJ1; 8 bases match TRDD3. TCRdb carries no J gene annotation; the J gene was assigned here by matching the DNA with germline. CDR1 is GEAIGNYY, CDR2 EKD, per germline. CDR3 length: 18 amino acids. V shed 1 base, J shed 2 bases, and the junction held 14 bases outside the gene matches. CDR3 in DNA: TGTGCCTGTGACACGATAAGTACTGGGGGTTACCTTACCGATAAACTCATCTTT. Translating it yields CACDTISTGGYLTDKLIF.

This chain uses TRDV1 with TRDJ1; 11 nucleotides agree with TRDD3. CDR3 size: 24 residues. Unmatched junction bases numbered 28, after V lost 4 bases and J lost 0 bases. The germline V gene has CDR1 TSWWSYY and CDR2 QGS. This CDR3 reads CALGVKTPRPSVGDTLQYTDKLIF. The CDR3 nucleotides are TGTGCTCTTGGGGTAAAAACACCTAGGCCTTCTGTGGGGGATACGCTCCAGTACACCGATAAACTCATCTTT.

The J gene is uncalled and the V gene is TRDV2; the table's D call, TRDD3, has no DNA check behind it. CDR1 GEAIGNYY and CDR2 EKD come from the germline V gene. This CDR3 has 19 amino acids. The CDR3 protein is CACDTWTGMGDTRTDKIIF. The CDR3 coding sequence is TGTGCCTGTGACACCTGGACCGGAATGGGGGATACAAGGACCGATAAAATCATCTTT.

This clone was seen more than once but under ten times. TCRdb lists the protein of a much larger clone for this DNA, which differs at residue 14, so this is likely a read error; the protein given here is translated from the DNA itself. CDR3 protein: CALGELDYAGAWGRYTDKLIF. As DNA, the CDR3 is TGTGCTCTTGGGGAGTTGGACTACGCTGGGGCCTGGGGGAGGTACACCGATAAACTCATCTTT. V is TRDV1 and J is TRDJ1; 8 positions match TRDD3. Trimming took 3 bases from V and 0 from J; bases not matched to a gene: 21. CDR3 length: 21 amino acids. The germline gives CDR1 TSWWSYY, CDR2 QGS.

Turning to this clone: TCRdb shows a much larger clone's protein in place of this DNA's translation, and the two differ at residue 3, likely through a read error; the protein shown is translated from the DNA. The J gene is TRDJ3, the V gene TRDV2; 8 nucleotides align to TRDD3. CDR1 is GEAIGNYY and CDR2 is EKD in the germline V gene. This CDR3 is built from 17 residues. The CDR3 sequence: CARDTVLGAWDTRQMFF. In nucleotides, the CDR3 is TGTGCCCGTGACACCGTACTGGGGGCCTGGGACACCCGACAGATGTTTTTC.

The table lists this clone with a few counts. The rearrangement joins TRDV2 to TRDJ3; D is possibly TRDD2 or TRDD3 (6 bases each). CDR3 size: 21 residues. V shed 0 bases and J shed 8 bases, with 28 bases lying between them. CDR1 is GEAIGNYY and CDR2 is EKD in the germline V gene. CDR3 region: CACDTVSTGGYSSCYTRQMFF. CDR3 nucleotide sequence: TGTGCCTGTGACACCGTTTCGACTGGTGGATACTCTTCCTGTTACACCCGACAGATGTTTTTC.

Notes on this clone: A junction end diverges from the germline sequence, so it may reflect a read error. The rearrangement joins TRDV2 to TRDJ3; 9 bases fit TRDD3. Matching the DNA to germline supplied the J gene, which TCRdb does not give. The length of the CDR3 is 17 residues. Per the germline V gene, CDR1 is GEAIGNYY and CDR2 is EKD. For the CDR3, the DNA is TGTGCCTGTGACGGAAGGGGGGATACCTGGGACACCCGAAAGATGTTTTTC. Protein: CACDGRGDTWDTRKMFF.

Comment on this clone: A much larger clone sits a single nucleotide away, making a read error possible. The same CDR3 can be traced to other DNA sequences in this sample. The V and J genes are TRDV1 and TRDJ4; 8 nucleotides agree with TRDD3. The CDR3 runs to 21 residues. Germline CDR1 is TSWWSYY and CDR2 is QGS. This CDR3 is CALGELWPKFYTGGRARPLIF. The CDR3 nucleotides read TGTGCTCTTGGGGAACTGTGGCCTAAGTTTTATACTGGGGGCCGGGCCAGGCCCCTGATCTTT.

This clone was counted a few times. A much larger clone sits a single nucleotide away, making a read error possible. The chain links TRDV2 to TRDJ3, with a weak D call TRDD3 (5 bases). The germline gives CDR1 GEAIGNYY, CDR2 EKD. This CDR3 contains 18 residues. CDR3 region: CACDTVGLSSWDARQMFF. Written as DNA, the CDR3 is TGTGCCTGTGACACCGTGGGTCTAAGCTCCTGGGACGCCCGACAGATGTTTTTC.

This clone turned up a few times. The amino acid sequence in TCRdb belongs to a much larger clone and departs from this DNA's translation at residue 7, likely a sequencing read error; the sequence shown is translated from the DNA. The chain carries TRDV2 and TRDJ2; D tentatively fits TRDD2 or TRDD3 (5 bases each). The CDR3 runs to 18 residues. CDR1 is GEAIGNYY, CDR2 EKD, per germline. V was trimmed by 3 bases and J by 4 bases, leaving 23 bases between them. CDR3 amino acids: CACDAIQPTGGTTAQLFF. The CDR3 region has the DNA TGTGCCTGTGACGCCATTCAACCTACGGGGGGTACGACAGCACAACTCTTCTTT.

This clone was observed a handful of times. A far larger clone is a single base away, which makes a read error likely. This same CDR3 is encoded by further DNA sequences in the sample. The CDR3 DNA sequence: TGTGCCTGCGACTCCCTTACTGGGCACTACACCGATAAACTCATCTTT. It is translated as CACDSLTGHYTDKLIF. The chain has TRDV2 and TRDJ1, with a possible D match to TRDD3 (6 bases). Germline CDR1 is GEAIGNYY and CDR2 is EKD. With 7 bases removed from V and 0 bases from J, the gap between germline ends came to 20 bases. This CDR3 region has 16 residues.

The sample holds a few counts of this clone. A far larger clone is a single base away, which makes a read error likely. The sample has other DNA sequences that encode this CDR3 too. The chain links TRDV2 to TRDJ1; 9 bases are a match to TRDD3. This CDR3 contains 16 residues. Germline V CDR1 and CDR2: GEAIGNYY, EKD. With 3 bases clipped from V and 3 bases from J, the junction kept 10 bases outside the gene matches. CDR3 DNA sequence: TGTGCCTGTGACTCCCTGCTGGGGGATTTGGCCGATAAACTCATCTTT. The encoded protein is CACDSLLGDLADKLIF.

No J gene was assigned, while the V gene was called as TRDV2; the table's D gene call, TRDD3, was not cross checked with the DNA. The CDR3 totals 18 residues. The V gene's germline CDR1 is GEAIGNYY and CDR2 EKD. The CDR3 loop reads CAFDTRRGDPLSTDKIIF. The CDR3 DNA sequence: TGTGCCTTTGACACGAGAAGGGGGGATCCCCTGAGTACCGATAAAATCATCTTT.